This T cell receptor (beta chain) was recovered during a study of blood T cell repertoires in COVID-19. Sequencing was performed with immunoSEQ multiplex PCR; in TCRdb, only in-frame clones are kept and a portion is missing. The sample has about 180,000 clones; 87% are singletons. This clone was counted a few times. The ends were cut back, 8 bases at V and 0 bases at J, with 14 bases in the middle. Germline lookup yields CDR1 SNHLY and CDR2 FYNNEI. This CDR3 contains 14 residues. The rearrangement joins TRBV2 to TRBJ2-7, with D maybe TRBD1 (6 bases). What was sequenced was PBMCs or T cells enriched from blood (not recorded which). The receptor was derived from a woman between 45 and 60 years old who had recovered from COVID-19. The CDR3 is CASDQGSISYEQYF. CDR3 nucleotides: TGTGCCAGCGATCAGGGGTCGATCTCCTACGAGCAGTACTTC.